This T cell receptor (beta chain) comes out of a study of cytomegalovirus exposure and HLA in healthy donors (dated by TCRdb to the late 2010s). Regarding the study in general: In an earlier analysis of about 560 of the donors, 250 to 350 Gb of sequence data and some 100 million unique TCR beta sequences from 150 million to 200 million T cells were reported. Donor age, sex, ethnicity and CMV serostatus were compiled together with the repertoire data. The T cell repertoires of roughly 660 subjects were profiled by immunosequencing and related to cytomegalovirus serostatus. A later analysis re-examined previously published TCR beta repertoires from hundreds of donors and added high-resolution HLA genotyping to investigate patterns of TCR occurrence. To predict cytomegalovirus infection status, the study combined high-throughput TCR immunosequencing, statistical association of individual TCRs with disease status, and machine learning. To decide whether each TCR beta V gene segment behaved as functional or pseudogenic, an earlier analysis of 587 of the donors relied on high-throughput TCR beta sequencing. Among roughly 400 genotyped donors of the cohort, an average of roughly 230,000 unique TCR beta nucleotide sequences was sequenced per donor, of which 15% to 20% were non-productive. Of the approximately 400 genotyped donors, over 65% fell in the genetic ancestry cluster associated with self-reported Caucasian donors. A handful of DR-DQ haplotypes were handled as single units for association and clustering because linkage in the cohort was strong. Rather than drawing on any new phenotypic data, the later analysis identified candidate immune exposures from TCR beta sequences and the way those sequences occurred across donors. An early release covering around 630 HLA-typed donors comprised approximately 300 gigabases of sequencing data and around 85 million unique TCR sequences. Typing coverage varied by locus: about 620-640 donors for A, B, C, DRB1 and DQB1; approximately 560 for DQA1; over 600 for DPA1; 400 to 480 for DPB1. A separate validation cohort of 100 to 150 different subjects was used in addition to the roughly 720-subject first cohort. All discovery cohort repertoires had been generated using a single sequencing platform. A later genetic analysis took genome-wide SNP genotypes for about 65% of the roughly 670 donors and used that subset as a discovery cohort. The study aimed to test whether cataloging public T cell receptors could reveal signatures of past pathogen exposure. HLA typing covered class I and class II loci at four-digit resolution.

Trimming accounts for 3 bases at V and 6 bases at J, while the number of junction bases matched to no gene is 8. The germline V gene provides CDR1 KGHSH and CDR2 LQKENI. Its CDR3 holds 15 amino acids, cysteine through phenylalanine. Only CDR3 DNA is held: 45 bases, read in frame from base 1. To prepare the library, the immunoSEQ multiplex PCR assay was applied. The multiplex PCR relied on a mix of 60 forward primers for TCR Vbeta segments and 13 reverse primers for TCR Jbeta segments. The CDR3 region of rearranged TCR beta genes was amplified from genomic DNA by a multiplex PCR assay. Amplified TCR beta libraries were sequenced as 87-base-pair reads on the Illumina HiSeq System. The authors processed their data as follows. Across the 500 to 750 repertoires, a later analysis counted roughly 84 million unique TCR beta chains, roughly 11 million of which were shared by at least two donors. Raw reads were error-corrected and collapsed into unique sequences with a nearest-neighbor algorithm that merged closely related sequences to remove PCR and sequencing errors. Alignment of CDR3 sequences to IMGT reference sequences was used to assign V, D and J gene segments. For a sequence to be retained, a match of at least six nucleotides to both a V gene segment and a J gene segment was required. Rearrangements were called productive when the CDR3 lacked stop codons and stayed in frame with V and J; all others were non-productive. Following IMGT convention, CDR3 was defined as the stretch from the second conserved V-encoded cysteine to the conserved J-encoded phenylalanine. The earlier analysis of roughly 590 of the donors excluded sequences that lacked an unambiguous match to a single V gene segment. An earlier analysis of a few hundred of the donors called V segments functional above 56.7% productive rearrangements and segregating when the between-donor standard deviation exceeded 5%. A statistical classification framework was developed to diagnose cytomegalovirus status using the catalog of TCR beta chain sequences. In a later analysis, V and J genes were assigned by comparing TCR nucleotide sequences against IMGT/GENE-DB human TR gene sequences. In a later analysis, CDR3 sequences and most-parsimonious VDJ recombination scenarios were assigned using the TCRdist pipeline. In a later analysis, every TCR beta chain was defined by the combination of its CDR3 amino acid sequence and its V-gene family, and reads without a unique V-gene family were dropped. To address suspected cross-contamination and a sequencing artifact, a later analysis removed around 590 highly shared, low-generation-probability nucleotide sequences. For each public chain, a later analysis derived a clonal expansion index from normalized ranks of inferred template counts within each repertoire. Generation probabilities in a later analysis came from a VDJ recombination model fitted to out-of-frame rearrangements, and those results were checked against IGoR. Hypergeometric tests were used in a later analysis to score TCR-TCR, TCR-HLA and TCR-CMV co-occurrence, with a repertoire-size bias correction applied to the TCR pairs. To estimate false discovery rates, a later analysis permuted the HLA or CMV assignments 20 times. In a later analysis, co-occurring TCRs were grouped using DBSCAN, and TCRdist sequence similarity was added for clustering within HLA-allele-positive subsets. Repertoires with fewer than 30,000 or more than 120,000 public chains were left out of co-occurrence clustering, as were five repertoires with anomalous nucleotide sharing. The immuneACCESS repertoire file appears here via TCRdb, limited to in-frame rearrangements. These files lack a portion of the clones; in checked studies, under half of the deficit traces to unresolved V genes, and the cause of the others is not known. The V and J calls and clone size come from that table; D and trimming were worked out from the DNA. The sample table holds around 98,000 clones, of which around 80% were seen once. The ten largest clonotypes hold about 1.5% of the sample.

The full study reports these points: In a later analysis, several top co-occurrence clusters were reported to appear linked to parvovirus B19, influenza, CMV and Epstein-Barr virus. In a later analysis, HLA-associated TCR beta chains were found to be more clonally expanded and to have lower generation probabilities than equally common non-associated chains. Most TCR sequences were seen in very few donors, while some public TCRs were found in many individuals. According to the authors, the approach could potentially be generalized to other disease states and immunological phenotypes. In an earlier analysis of approximately 600 of the donors, most TCR beta V segments were observed in productive rearrangements about 90% or about 30% of the time, broadly matching IMGT annotations. In a later analysis, the rate of TCR association differed among HLA loci, with DRB1 alleles having the most associated TCRs and HLA-C alleles having the fewest. Linkage disequilibrium might explain the correlated functional status among segregating V segments, but an unknown experimental factor could not be excluded. Sequencing depth was assumed to be roughly uniform across donors in the presence/absence analyses, though that assumption may not hold. The earlier analysis of approximately 540 of the donors excluded around 17 rarely observed V segments, including chromosome 9 orphons, because counts were too low. When HLA alleles, especially DR and DQ, strongly co-occurred, TCR associations were difficult to assign to individual alleles. In the study, about 150 TCR beta chains were listed as associated with cytomegalovirus. In vitro tests confirmed that three of the cytomegalovirus-associated TCR beta chains recognize cytomegalovirus antigens. In this cohort, only TCR beta chains were sequenced, and detectable features were limited by the absence of alpha or paired-chain data. In a later genetic analysis, a missense DCLRE1C variant was associated with V-gene and J-gene trimming of TCR beta chains, and the association was replicated in an independent cohort. A further reported finding was that TCR beta sequences accurately predicted the HLA-A and HLA-B alleles for most subjects in the first cohort. A later analysis associated around 16,000 TCR beta sequences with specific HLA alleles at a false discovery rate of 0.05. Compared with the 666-donor mean, donors in an Asian-associated ancestry cluster had fewer N-insertions in productive TCRs, according to a later genetic analysis. Immune exposure information for the cohort was limited to CMV serostatus. The classifier was reported to diagnose cytomegalovirus status with high specificity and sensitivity in both the original cohort and the validation cohort. A cluster of highly shared sequence variants was judged likely to be a technical artifact of the sequencing pipeline. HLA typing was unavailable for some donors at each locus, so association tests used only the typed subset. The 87-base-pair reads could not distinguish some IMGT-functional V segments, including TRBV6-2 and TRBV6-3, so those segments were excluded. Most CMV-associated TCR beta chains appeared to be HLA-restricted in a later analysis, and the HLA associations seemed to be driven largely by CMV exposure.

To note about this clone: Its recognized antigen is unknown. No much larger clonotype is one base removed from it; base qualities were not supplied.

In total, 666 healthy bone marrow donors made up the cohort. At the time of sampling, every cohort member was nominally healthy, though immune exposures that went unrecorded were likely present. The donor was CMV seronegative and belonged to the group of 380 or so seronegative cohort members. A peripheral blood sample was collected from each donor, and TCR beta sequencing was performed on peripheral blood mononuclear cells. The Qiagen DNeasy Blood Extraction Kit was used to extract genomic DNA from the blood cell samples. This sequence was found in a man aged 35 to 55 in good health and CMV-seronegative. The V gene is TRBV18 and the J gene is TRBJ2-4; the junction holds 7 bases that match TRBD1. Sequenced input: PBMCs. CDR3 protein: CASSPGAAGGNIQYF. In nucleotide form, the sequence is TGTGCCAGCTCACCCGGAGCAGCAGGGGGAAACATTCAGTACTTC.